One and the same sample provided the 31 T cell receptor beta chains below, sequenced in a study of blood T cell repertoires in COVID-19. The data were produced by immunoSEQ multiplex PCR, yet TCRdb's version contains in-frame clones alone and is incomplete. Of approximately 250,000 clones listed, approximately 80% are singletons. The sample taken for sequencing was peripheral blood. All receptors come from a man aged 40-55 years who had recovered from COVID-19.

Here the CDR3 reads CASSERTGRNEQFF. DNA of the CDR3: TGTGCCAGCAGTGAGAGGACAGGGCGGAATGAGCAGTTCTTC. The genes are TRBV27 and TRBJ2-1; 8 bases align to TRBD1. The CDR3 consists of 14 residues. Germline V lookup: CDR1 MNHEY, CDR2 SMNVEV (reference sequence). J was trimmed by 7 bases and V by 5 bases; bases with no gene match: 7.

The CDR3, as DNA: TGTGCCAGTAGACCCCAGGGGTCTGGAAACACCATATATTTT. Its translation: CASRPQGSGNTIYF. This chain connects TRBV19 to TRBJ1-3; a possible D gene is TRBD1 (6 bases). Germline V lookup: CDR1 LNHDA, CDR2 SQIVND (reference sequence). The CDR3 spans 14 residues. With 6 bases removed from V and 1 base from J, the gap between germline ends came to 10 bases.

This rearrangement joins TRBV18 to TRBJ1-6; 10 positions agree with TRBD1. The CDR3 has 17 residues. Trimming took 4 bases from V and 7 from J; bases not matched to a gene: 10. Germline CDR1 and CDR2: KGHSH and LQKENI. CDR3 nucleotides: TGTGCCAGCTCACTAAATACTGGGACAGGGGAAAATTCACCCCTCCACTTT. Amino acids: CASSLNTGTGENSPLHF. The full variable domain, rest sourced from reference TRBV18 and TRBJ1-6, is NAGVMQNPRHLVRRRGQEARLRCSPMKGHSHVYWYRQLPEEGLKFMVYLQKENIIDESGMPKERFSAEFPKEGPSILRIQQVVRGDSAAYFCASSLNTGTGENSPLHFGNGTRLTVT.

This clone has just a few counts. The chain recombines TRBV11-3 with TRBJ1-2, with D uncertain. Per the germline V gene, CDR1 is SGHNT and CDR2 is YENEEA. Trimming removed 4 bases from V and 3 bases from J, with 9 bases in between. This CDR3 has 13 residues. As DNA, the CDR3 is TGTGCCAGCAGCTCTCGCCGAGACTATGGCTACACCTTC. It codes for CASSSRRDYGYTF.

The CDR3 loop reads CASSPGAGYGYTF. The CDR3 DNA follows: TGTGCCAGCAGCCCAGGGGCCGGCTATGGCTACACCTTC. This sequence joins TRBV5-8 and TRBJ1-2; maybe TRBD1 (6 bases). From germline, CDR1 is SGHTS and CDR2 YDEGEE. V was trimmed by 4 bases and J by 4 bases, leaving 11 bases between them. The CDR3 has 13 residues.

The CDR3 here is CASSDQTGAYNEQFF. CDR3 DNA sequence: TGTGCCAGCAGTGACCAGACAGGGGCTTACAATGAGCAGTTCTTC. The chain recombines TRBV6-2 or TRBV6-3 with TRBJ2-1; TRBD1 matches 8 bases. The CDR3 has 15 residues. Germline V CDR1 and CDR2: MNHEY, SVGEGT. J was trimmed by 4 bases and V by 5 bases; bases with no gene match: 7.

For this clone: Other nucleotide sequences from this sample produce the same CDR3. The chain joins TRBV7-2 to TRBJ2-7; D might be TRBD2 (7 bases). Germline values: CDR1 SGHTA, CDR2 FQGNSA. V was trimmed by 1 base and J by 3 bases, leaving 13 bases between them. The CDR3 has 15 amino acids. CDR3 nucleotide sequence: TGTGCCAGCAGCTTAGTCGGGGGGCCCCTCTACGAGCAGTACTTC. This sequence encodes CASSLVGGPLYEQYF.

This clone was seen only once. This chain uses TRBV5-5 with TRBJ2-4; 9 bases map to TRBD1. V was pared by 4 bases and J by 7 bases, with 9 bases of the junction left unmatched. The CDR3 totals 15 residues. Germline V gene sequence: CDR1 SGHKS, CDR2 YYEKEE (reference sequence). The CDR3: CASSGGQGIGNIQYF. The CDR3 DNA is TGTGCCAGCAGCGGAGGACAGGGGATAGGGAACATTCAGTACTTC.

J is TRBJ1-1 and V is TRBV5-8; TRBD1 might be the D (5 bases). Looked up from germline, CDR1 is SGHTS and CDR2 is YDEGEE. This CDR3 spans 19 amino acids. Trimming took 0 bases from V and 2 from J, leaving 23 bases between them. The CDR3 nucleotides are TGTGCCAGCAGCTTGGGAGGAAGGGGCTCCCCGATACTCAACACTGAAGCTTTCTTT. Translation gives CASSLGGRGSPILNTEAFF. Together with reference TRBV5-8 and TRBJ1-1, the CDR3 gives the full variable domain: EAGVTQSPTHLIKTRGQQATLRCSPISGHTSVYWYQQALGLGLQFLLWYDEGEERNRGNFPPRFSGRQFPNYSSELNVNALELEDSALYLCASSLGGRGSPILNTEAFFGQGTRLTVV.

This clone came up once. The chain is built from TRBV30 and TRBJ2-1; D unclear. V was clipped by 3 bases and J by 4 bases, with 13 bases between them. The CDR3 contains 14 residues. Germline lookup yields CDR1 GTSNPN and CDR2 SVGIG (reference sequence). The CDR3 is CAWSRVLKYNEQFF. CDR3 sequence (DNA): TGTGCCTGGAGCCGGGTCTTAAAATACAATGAGCAGTTCTTC.

The chain has TRBV7-2 and TRBJ1-1; a weak D match, TRBD1 (5 bases). This CDR3 is 14 amino acids long. V lost 1 base and J 5 bases, leaving 11 bases between the germline ends. Per the germline V gene, CDR1 is SGHTA and CDR2 is FQGNSA. The CDR3 sequence: CASSLVGVGTEAFF. The CDR3 DNA is TGTGCCAGCAGCTTAGTAGGGGTTGGGACTGAAGCTTTCTTT.

The V and J genes are TRBV15 and TRBJ1-1; TRBD1 is a possible D gene (6 bases). Germline V CDR1 and CDR2: LNHNV, YYDKDF (reference sequence). The ends were cut back, 0 bases at V and 7 bases at J, with 18 bases in the middle. The CDR3 has 16 amino acids. DNA of the CDR3: TGTGCCACCAGCAGAGATAGGTCCGCCAGGGGAGATGAAGCTTTCTTT. This gives the protein CATSRDRSARGDEAFF.

The chain combines TRBV3-1 (or the pseudogene TRBV3-2) with TRBJ2-3; TRBD2 aligns across 8 bases. V trimming: 4 bases; J trimming: 4 bases; junction bases outside the gene matches: 10. This CDR3 is 16 amino acids long. Germline values: CDR1 LGHDT, CDR2 YNNKEL (reference sequence). The CDR3 sequence is CASSPRDGGGPDTQYF. For the CDR3, the DNA is TGTGCCAGCAGCCCCCGGGACGGGGGGGGCCCAGATACGCAGTATTTT.

The chain has TRBV2 and TRBJ1-3, with a weak D call TRBD1 (5 bases). CDR1 is SNHLY, CDR2 FYNNEI, per germline. This CDR3 is 16 amino acids long. Trimming pared 3 bases from V and 2 bases from J, leaving 14 bases between. The CDR3, as DNA: TGTGCCAGCAGTGATTTTGGCAGGGTGGCTGGAAACACCATATATTTT. Its protein product is CASSDFGRVAGNTIYF.

This chain connects TRBV30 to TRBJ2-1; 12 bases match TRBD2. The CDR3 spans 17 residues. In germline, CDR1 is GTSNPN, CDR2 SVGIG (reference sequence). The trim removed 0 bases at V and 7 bases at J, leaving 10 bases unmatched. The CDR3 sequence is CAWSVPWLAGGRNEQFF. As DNA, the CDR3 is TGTGCCTGGAGTGTACCCTGGCTAGCGGGAGGGCGGAATGAGCAGTTCTTC.

This clone has just a few counts. The chain employs TRBV30 and TRBJ1-1; 7 nucleotides align to TRBD1. The V and J ends lost 2 bases and 0 bases, in that order; junction bases with no gene match: 3. Looked up from germline, CDR1 is GTSNPN and CDR2 is SVGIG (reference sequence). The CDR3 loop spans 14 amino acids. The CDR3 sequence: CAWSRTGMNTEAFF. CDR3 DNA sequence: TGTGCCTGGAGTAGGACAGGAATGAACACTGAAGCTTTCTTT.

This rearrangement joins TRBV19 to TRBJ2-3; perhaps TRBD1 as D (5 bases). Between the trimmed V and J ends, which lost 5 bases and 6 bases, there was a span of 15 bases. CDR1 is LNHDA, CDR2 SQIVND, per germline (reference sequence). This CDR3 region has 14 residues. CDR3 sequence reads: CASSVVGHGDTQYF. CDR3 nucleotide sequence: TGTGCCAGTAGTGTGGTGGGGCACGGGGATACGCAGTATTTT.

This clone was seen only a few times. The V and J genes are TRBV4-3 and TRBJ1-2, with TRBD1 as a possible D gene (6 bases). Germline lookup yields CDR1 LGHNA and CDR2 YSLEER. Trimming left V 4 bases short and J 4 bases short, with 13 bases between. The CDR3 consists of 14 residues. The CDR3 is CASSPQTGVYGYTF. The CDR3 nucleotides are TGCGCCAGCAGCCCACAGACAGGTGTCTATGGCTACACCTTC.

This clone has a handful of counts. CDR3 region: CASSARDLTDTQYF. CDR3 nucleotides: TGTGCCAGCAGCGCGCGGGACCTCACAGATACGCAGTATTTT. The chain has TRBV11-3 and TRBJ2-3, with a weak D call TRBD2 (6 bases). The V gene's germline CDR1 is SGHNT and CDR2 YENEEA. There are 14 residues in the CDR3. V was clipped by 5 bases and J by 2 bases, with 11 bases between them.

The chain has TRBV6-5 and TRBJ1-1; TRBD1 matches at 8 bases. The V gene end was trimmed by 7 bases and the J gene end by 5 bases; junction bases not matched to a gene: 9. Per germline, CDR1 MNHEY and CDR2 SVGAGI. The CDR3 consists of 14 residues. CDR3 DNA: TGTGCCAGCAAGGACAGCACAGGGGGTACTGAAGCTTTCTTT. As protein: CASKDSTGGTEAFF.

This chain uses TRBV11-2 with TRBJ2-7; no clear D gene. V lost 0 bases and J lost 0, with 9 bases in between. Germline CDR1 SGHAT, CDR2 FQNNGV. The CDR3 loop spans 15 amino acids. Written as DNA, the CDR3 is TGTGCCAGCAGCTTAGAGTACGGGTACTCCTACGAGCAGTACTTC. The encoded protein is CASSLEYGYSYEQYF.

CDR3 nucleotide sequence: TGCGCCAGCAGCCAAGAGATTGAGTGTTGCGCTAGCGGGAGCTGGGAGACCCAGTACTTC. It is translated as CASSQEIECCASGSWETQYF. J is TRBJ2-5 and V is TRBV4-3; 10 bases agree with TRBD2. The CDR3 consists of 20 residues. V trimming: 0 bases; J trimming: 5 bases; junction bases outside the gene matches: 18. Looked up from germline, CDR1 is LGHNA and CDR2 is YSLEER.

V usage is TRBV7-8 and J usage is TRBJ2-7; perhaps TRBD1 as D (6 bases). V lost 5 bases to trimming and J lost 7 bases, with 12 bases between them. The CDR3 totals 12 residues. CDR1 and CDR2 from the germline V gene are SGHVS and FQNEAQ. This chain's CDR3 is CASSQDSPEQYF. CDR3 nucleotide sequence: TGTGCCAGCAGCCAGGACAGCCCGGAGCAGTACTTC. Full variable domain (remainder filled in from reference TRBV7-8 and TRBJ2-7): GAGVSQSPRYKVAKRGQDVALRCDPISGHVSLFWYQQALGQGPEFLTYFQNEAQLDKSGLPSDRFFAERPEGSVSTLKIQRTQQEDSAVYLCASSQDSPEQYFGPGTRLTVT.

The CDR3 loop reads CASSSTGGKNIQYF. The CDR3 DNA sequence: TGTGCCAGCTCATCAACAGGGGGCAAAAACATTCAGTACTTC. The chain recombines TRBV18 with TRBJ2-4, with 8 bases matching TRBD1. Germline V gene lookup returns CDR1 KGHSH and CDR2 LQKENI. This CDR3 has 14 amino acids. Trimming took 5 bases from V and 3 from J; bases not matched to a gene: 3.

Details on this clone: The junction departs from germline at one end; a sequencing error may be responsible. The chain joins TRBV7-9 to TRBJ1-1; 7 bases are a match to TRBD1. Looked up from germline, CDR1 is SEHNR and CDR2 is FQNEAQ (reference sequence). The CDR3 is made up of 13 amino acids. The CDR3 region is CASSLGGTAEAFF. DNA for the CDR3: TGTGCCAGCAGTTTAGGGGGGACAGCTGAAGCTTTCTTT.

The gene calls are TRBV28 and TRBJ2-3, with 7 bases lining up with TRBD2. The CDR3 has 15 residues. Germline V lookup: CDR1 MDHEN, CDR2 SYDVKM. J was trimmed by 6 bases and V by 2 bases; bases with no gene match: 8. The CDR3 loop reads CASSLGGSGGDTQYF. CDR3 sequence (DNA): TGTGCCAGCAGTTTAGGCGGGAGCGGTGGGGATACGCAGTATTTT.

About this clone itself: Other DNA sequences within the sample encode an identical CDR3. The chain couples TRBV24-1 to TRBJ2-1, with TRBD2 matching 8 bases. CDR3 length equals 14 residues. V was pared by 3 bases and J by 4 bases, with 1 base of the junction left unmatched. Germline lookup yields CDR1 KGHDR and CDR2 SFDVKD. The CDR3 nucleotides read TGTGCCACCAGTGATAGCGGGAGTTACAATGAGCAGTTCTTC. It translates to CATSDSGSYNEQFF.

The chain is built from TRBV20-1 and TRBJ2-3; D is possibly TRBD1 (5 bases). This CDR3 spans 11 amino acids. Germline V gene data show CDR1 as DFQATT and CDR2 as SNEGSKA (reference sequence). The V end lost 1 base, the J end lost 9 bases, and 8 bases lay between the germline ends. CDR3 sequence: CSARGQHTQYF. The CDR3 coding sequence is TGCAGTGCTAGAGGACAGCACACGCAGTATTTT.

The chain couples TRBV2 to TRBJ2-2, with 14 positions matching TRBD2. V was pared by 7 bases and J by 1 base, with 2 bases of the junction left unmatched. Germline V gene lookup returns CDR1 SNHLY and CDR2 FYNNEI. The CDR3 runs to 16 residues. The CDR3 sequence: CASTGTSGGNTGELFF. For the CDR3, the DNA is TGTGCCAGCACCGGGACTAGCGGGGGGAACACCGGGGAGCTGTTTTTT.

The rearrangement links TRBV19 to TRBJ1-2; a possible D gene is TRBD1 (5 bases). Germline CDR1 and CDR2: LNHDA and SQIVND (reference sequence). The V gene lost 3 bases and the J gene lost 4 bases, with 9 bases spanning the gap. The CDR3 spans 13 residues. The CDR3 DNA reads TGTGCCAGTAGTATCGACAGATTCTATGGCTACACCTTC. Translating gives CASSIDRFYGYTF.

This clone appeared once. The chain is built from TRBV5-8 and TRBJ1-2; the D gene is possibly TRBD1 (6 bases). The CDR3 length is 12 residues. CDR1 and CDR2 (germline): SGHTS, YDEGEE. V was trimmed by 2 bases and J by 5 bases, leaving 7 bases between them. The CDR3 region is CASSFTGYGYTF. The DNA for the CDR3 is TGTGCCAGCAGCTTTACAGGGTATGGCTACACCTTC. The whole variable domain, remainder taken from reference TRBV5-8 and TRBJ1-2, is EAGVTQSPTHLIKTRGQQATLRCSPISGHTSVYWYQQALGLGLQFLLWYDEGEERNRGNFPPRFSGRQFPNYSSELNVNALELEDSALYLCASSFTGYGYTFGSGTRLTVV.